The next 27 T cell receptor beta chains were all read from a single sample in a study of blood T cell repertoires in COVID-19. Repertoires were generated with immunoSEQ multiplex PCR, while TCRdb's copy carries only in-frame clones and drops some. The data contain about 400,000 clones, roughly 91% of them seen just once; the ten biggest clones take up 1.5% to 2%. Sample: PBMCs or T cells enriched from blood (not recorded which). These receptors were obtained from a woman younger than 45 who had recovered from COVID-19.

This chain connects TRBV18 to TRBJ1-1; D is perhaps TRBD1 (6 bases). V was trimmed by 8 bases and J by 4 bases, leaving 38 bases between them. The germline CDR1 and CDR2 sequences are KGHSH and LQKENI. CDR3 length: 21 amino acids. The CDR3 loop is CASPVTNLGKTVVQGSTEAFF. The DNA for the CDR3 is TGTGCCAGCCCCGTCACCAATTTAGGGAAAACAGTGGTACAGGGTAGCACTGAAGCTTTCTTT.

V is TRBV7-3 and J is TRBJ2-1, with 12 bases matching TRBD2. Germline V gives CDR1 SGHTA, CDR2 FQGTGA. After removal of 4 bases from V and 0 bases from J, the junction contained 4 bases not matched to a gene. The CDR3 sequence is 17 residues long. The CDR3 bases are TGTGCCAGCAGCTCCTCGACTAGCGGGAGCTCCTACAATGAGCAGTTCTTC. Encoded protein: CASSSSTSGSSYNEQFF.

The chain is built from TRBV21-1 and TRBJ1-4; the D call in the table, TRBD1, was not verified against the DNA. TRBV21-1 is tagged as a pseudogene. The CDR3 extends over 18 amino acids. CDR3 protein: CASSKERTGVETNEKLFF. CDR3 coding DNA: TGTGCCAGCAGCAAAGAGAGGACAGGGGTAGAAACTAATGAAAAACTGTTTTTT.

The CDR3 here is CATILAGGPHEQYF. CDR3 bases: TGTGCCACCATCTTAGCGGGGGGGCCACACGAGCAGTACTTC. The chain combines TRBV13 with TRBJ2-7, with 11 bases that match TRBD2. Trimming cost V 10 bases and J 5 bases; bases outside gene matches: 10. Germline values: CDR1 PRHDT, CDR2 FYEKMQ (reference sequence). The CDR3 has 14 amino acids. Based on the CDR3 plus reference TRBV13 and TRBJ2-7, the full variable domain is AAGVIQSPRHLIKEKRETATLKCYPIPRHDTVYWYQQGPGQDPQFLISFYEKMQSDKGSIPDRFSAQQFSDYHSELNMSSLELGDSALYFCATILAGGPHEQYFGPGTRLTVT.

The CDR3 DNA reads TGCGCCAGCAGCTACCAGGGATATGGCTACACCTTC. It yields the protein CASSYQGYGYTF. The gene calls are TRBV5-1 and TRBJ1-2, with D possibly being TRBD1 (5 bases). Trimming shortened V by 3 bases and J by 5 bases, and 8 bases separated the two germline ends. Germline CDR1 SGHRS, CDR2 YFSETQ. The CDR3 consists of 12 residues.

The chain combines TRBV9 with TRBJ2-2; 9 bases are shared with TRBD2. The CDR3 contains 15 residues. Germline V CDR1 and CDR2: SGDLS, YYNGEE. With V trimmed by 3 bases and J by 4 bases, 4 bases remained unmatched. The CDR3 reads CASSGGLALTGELFF. For the CDR3, the DNA is TGTGCCAGCAGCGGGGGACTAGCTCTCACCGGGGAGCTGTTTTTT.

Written as DNA, the CDR3 is TGTGCCAGCAGCCCCTTAGGTAGCGGGGAGACCCAGTACTTC. It is translated as CASSPLGSGETQYF. The V and J genes are TRBV7-9 and TRBJ2-5; 7 bases are shared with TRBD2. Germline values: CDR1 SEHNR, CDR2 FQNEAQ (reference sequence). The CDR3 sequence is 14 residues long. Germline trimming cut 5 bases from V and 5 bases from J; bases unmatched to any gene: 8.

The table lists this clone with a count of one. The chain employs TRBV30 and TRBJ1-4, with 7 bases lining up with TRBD1. Trimming cost V 3 bases and J 8 bases; bases outside gene matches: 6. Germline V gives CDR1 GTSNPN, CDR2 SVGIG (reference sequence). The CDR3 runs to 13 residues. Here the CDR3 DNA reads TGTGCCTGGAGCCAAGGGGGCTCAGAAAAACTGTTTTTT. Its translation is CAWSQGGSEKLFF.

This clone was observed once. The J gene is TRBJ1-2, the V gene TRBV28; the match to TRBD1 covers 7 bases. CDR3 length: 16 amino acids. Germline V CDR1 and CDR2: MDHEN, SYDVKM. Germline trimming cut 5 bases from V and 10 bases from J; bases unmatched to any gene: 19. CDR3 protein: CASSMYRGRIVLDYTF. DNA of the CDR3: TGTGCCAGCAGTATGTACAGGGGCCGGATAGTTCTCGACTACACCTTC.

The rearrangement links TRBV30 to TRBJ2-1, with TRBD2 as a possible D gene (6 bases). Germline CDR1 GTSNPN, CDR2 SVGIG (reference sequence). This CDR3 is 16 amino acids long. V was pared by 4 bases and J by 0 bases, with 16 bases between. This CDR3 reads CAWTGNAGLSYNEQFF. The CDR3 nucleotides read TGTGCCTGGACCGGGAATGCGGGGCTCTCCTACAATGAGCAGTTCTTC.

This chain uses TRBV4-3 with TRBJ2-1; no reliable D call. The CDR3 is 15 amino acids. V was clipped by 2 bases and J by 2 bases, with 10 bases between them. Looked up from germline, CDR1 is LGHNA and CDR2 is YSLEER. The CDR3 is CASSQTTLPYNEQFF. The CDR3, as DNA: TGCGCCAGCAGCCAAACTACCTTACCCTACAATGAGCAGTTCTTC.

The chain links TRBV27 to TRBJ2-7; 7 bases are a match to TRBD1. Germline V CDR1 and CDR2: MNHEY, SMNVEV (reference sequence). The trim removed 7 bases at V and 1 base at J, leaving 1 base unmatched. The length of the CDR3 is 12 residues. CDR3 loop: CASTDRSYEQYF. The CDR3 coding sequence is TGTGCCAGCACGGACAGGTCCTACGAGCAGTACTTC.

The chain carries TRBV29-1 and TRBJ1-1, with a possible D match to TRBD1 (6 bases). There are 11 residues in the CDR3. Trimming stripped 4 bases from V and 6 bases from J, with 9 bases between. Germline V gene sequence: CDR1 SQVTM, CDR2 ANQGSEA. DNA of the CDR3: TGCAGCGTTGTGCACAGGGCTGAAGCTTTCTTT. Amino acid sequence: CSVVHRAEAFF.

The chain is built from TRBV30 and TRBJ2-5, with 10 bases identical to TRBD2. With V trimmed by 4 bases and J by 1 base, 6 bases remained unmatched. The CDR3 has 15 residues. Germline V gene data show CDR1 as GTSNPN and CDR2 as SVGIG (reference sequence). The CDR3 is CAWNPGLAPQETQYF. The CDR3 coding sequence is TGTGCCTGGAACCCGGGACTAGCGCCCCAAGAGACCCAGTACTTC.

This clone was observed a few times. The chain is built from TRBV19 and TRBJ1-6; perhaps TRBD1 as D (6 bases). CDR3 size: 15 residues. V lost 8 bases, J lost 0 bases, and 11 bases lay in between. Per the germline V gene, CDR1 is LNHDA and CDR2 is SQIVND (reference sequence). CDR3 in amino acids: CASRTESSYNSPLHF. CDR3 sequence (DNA): TGTGCCAGTCGGACAGAGAGCTCCTATAATTCACCCCTCCACTTT.

CDR3 coding DNA: TGTGCCAGCAGCACCGCGACAGGGAGAAACACCGGGGAGCTGTTTTTT. Protein product: CASSTATGRNTGELFF. The chain carries TRBV5-4 and TRBJ2-2; 7 nucleotides line up with TRBD1. The CDR3 runs 16 residues. The germline V gene encodes CDR1 SGHNT and CDR2 YYREEE (reference sequence). V shed 4 bases, J shed 2 bases, and the junction held 8 bases outside the gene matches.

The CDR3 region has the DNA TGTGCCAGCAGCCCCTGGACTAGCGGGAGTGAAGCCGGGGAGCTGTTTTTT. It specifies CASSPWTSGSEAGELFF. The J gene is TRBJ2-2, the V gene TRBV7-9; 13 bases match TRBD2. The junction had 9 bases not matched to a gene; V was cut back by 5 bases and J by 6 bases. Germline-derived CDR1 and CDR2 are SEHNR and FQNEAQ (reference sequence). The CDR3 consists of 17 residues. The complete variable domain, with remaining parts taken from reference TRBV7-9 and TRBJ2-2, reads DTGVSQNPRHKITKRGQNVTFRCDPISEHNRLYWYRQTLGQGPEFLTYFQNEAQLEKSRLLSDRFSAERPKGSFSTLEIQRTEQGDSAMYLCASSPWTSGSEAGELFFGEGSRLTVL.

The chain joins TRBV18 to TRBJ2-2; TRBD2 matches 7 bases. The CDR3 extends over 16 amino acids. From germline, CDR1 is KGHSH and CDR2 LQKENI. V gave up 3 bases and J gave up 2 bases; unmatched junction bases: 6. The CDR3 nucleotides read TGTGCCAGCTCACCGAGCGGGGCGAGCAACACCGGGGAGCTGTTTTTT. This gives the protein CASSPSGASNTGELFF. The complete variable domain, with remaining parts taken from reference TRBV18 and TRBJ2-2, reads NAGVMQNPRHLVRRRGQEARLRCSPMKGHSHVYWYRQLPEEGLKFMVYLQKENIIDESGMPKERFSAEFPKEGPSILRIQQVVRGDSAAYFCASSPSGASNTGELFFGEGSRLTVL.

This clone was seen only once. V and J are TRBV19 and TRBJ2-2; D unresolved. Germline V CDR1 and CDR2: LNHDA, SQIVND (reference sequence). V was clipped by 5 bases and J by 3 bases, with 10 bases between them. The CDR3 is 14 amino acids. CDR3 bases: TGTGCCAGTAGTGCGCGTCAGGACACCGGGGAGCTGTTTTTT. Its translation is CASSARQDTGELFF.

The chain links TRBV6-5 to TRBJ2-1; 8 bases map to TRBD2. This CDR3 has 14 amino acids. Per germline, CDR1 MNHEY and CDR2 SVGAGI. With 4 bases clipped from V and 4 bases from J, the junction kept 3 bases outside the gene matches. CDR3 in DNA: TGTGCCAGCAGTTCCGGGACTAGATACAATGAGCAGTTCTTC. Translated, it gives CASSSGTRYNEQFF.

This chain connects TRBV11-2 to TRBJ2-5; D perhaps matches TRBD2 (6 bases). Germline V lookup: CDR1 SGHAT, CDR2 FQNNGV. V was trimmed by 4 bases and J by 5 bases, leaving 8 bases between them. The CDR3 has 12 residues. The CDR3 nucleotides read TGTGCCAGCAGCTCGGGAGCCGAGACCCAGTACTTC. As protein: CASSSGAETQYF.

This chain links TRBV18 with TRBJ2-3; a weak D match, TRBD2 (6 bases). The CDR3 is 16 amino acids. V was cut by 2 bases and J by 3 bases, with 15 bases left in between. The germline V gene encodes CDR1 KGHSH and CDR2 LQKENI. CDR3 in DNA: TGTGCCAGCTCACCAAGGTCCCCAGGGACTACAGATACGCAGTATTTT. Translation: CASSPRSPGTTDTQYF.

This clone was observed a single time. V is TRBV5-1 and J is TRBJ1-2, with 10 bases identical to TRBD1. CDR1 is SGHRS and CDR2 is YFSETQ in the germline V gene. The CDR3 is made up of 15 amino acids. The V and J ends lost 1 base and 8 bases, in that order; junction bases with no gene match: 8. Here the CDR3 reads CASSLPGQGTSGYTF. The CDR3 coding sequence is TGCGCCAGCAGCTTGCCGGGACAGGGGACGTCCGGCTACACCTTC. The variable domain in full, completed from reference TRBV5-1 and TRBJ1-2, reads KAGVTQTPRYLIKTRGQQVTLSCSPISGHRSVSWYQQTPGQGLQFLFEYFSETQRNKGNFPGRFSGRQFSNSRSEMNVSTLELGDSALYLCASSLPGQGTSGYTFGSGTRLTVV.

This clone was recorded only once. This chain links TRBV18 with TRBJ1-6, with a possible D match to TRBD1 (5 bases). V was shortened by 4 bases and J by 6 bases, with 13 bases between the two germline ends. The CDR3 covers 15 residues. The V gene's germline CDR1 is KGHSH and CDR2 LQKENI. CDR3 protein: CASSRVGVSNSPLHF. CDR3 sequence (DNA): TGTGCCAGCTCACGAGTAGGGGTGTCTAATTCACCCCTCCACTTT.

J is TRBJ2-6 and V is TRBV11-2; no reliable D call. Germline loops: CDR1 SGHAT, CDR2 FQNNGV. V lost 5 bases and J 4 bases, leaving 9 bases between the germline ends. The CDR3 has 14 amino acids. The CDR3 sequence: CASSANRGANVLTF. The CDR3 DNA is TGTGCCAGCAGCGCCAACAGAGGGGCCAACGTCCTGACTTTC.

V is TRBV28 and J is TRBJ2-1, with 10 bases identical to TRBD2. Germline loops: CDR1 MDHEN, CDR2 SYDVKM. V shed 2 bases and J 6 bases; nucleotides not matched to a gene: 4. There are 15 residues in the CDR3. The CDR3, as DNA: TGTGCCAGCAGTTTAAAAGCGGGAGGGGGCAATGAGCAGTTCTTC. It encodes CASSLKAGGGNEQFF.

The chain joins TRBV6-5 to TRBJ2-3; a possible D gene is TRBD1 (5 bases). The CDR3 has 15 residues. Per the germline V gene, CDR1 is MNHEY and CDR2 is SVGAGI. Deletions cut 6 bases from V and 2 bases from J, with 15 bases between. CDR3 in amino acids: CASSLQAGYTDTQYF. In nucleotides, the CDR3 is TGTGCCAGCAGCTTACAGGCTGGGTACACAGATACGCAGTATTTT.